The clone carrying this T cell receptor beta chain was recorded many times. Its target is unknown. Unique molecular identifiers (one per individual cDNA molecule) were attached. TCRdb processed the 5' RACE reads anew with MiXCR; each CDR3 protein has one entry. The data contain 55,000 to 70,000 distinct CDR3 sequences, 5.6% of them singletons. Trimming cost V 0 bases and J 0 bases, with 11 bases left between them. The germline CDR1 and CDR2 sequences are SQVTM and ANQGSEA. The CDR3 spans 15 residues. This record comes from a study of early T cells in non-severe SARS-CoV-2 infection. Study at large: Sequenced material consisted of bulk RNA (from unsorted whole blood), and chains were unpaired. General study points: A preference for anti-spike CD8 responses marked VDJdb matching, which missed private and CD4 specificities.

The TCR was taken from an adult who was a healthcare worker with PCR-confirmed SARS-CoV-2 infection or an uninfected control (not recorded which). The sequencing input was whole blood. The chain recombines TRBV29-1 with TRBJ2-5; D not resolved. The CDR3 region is CSVEEAWRYQETQYF. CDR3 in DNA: TGCAGCGTTGAAGAGGCCTGGCGGTACCAAGAGACCCAGTACTTC. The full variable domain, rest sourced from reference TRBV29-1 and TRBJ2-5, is SAVISQKPSRDICQRGTSLTIQCQVDSQVTMMFWYRQQPGQSLTLIATANQGSEATYESGFVIDKFPISRPNLTFSTLTVSNMSPEDSSIYLCSVEEAWRYQETQYFGPGTRLLVL.